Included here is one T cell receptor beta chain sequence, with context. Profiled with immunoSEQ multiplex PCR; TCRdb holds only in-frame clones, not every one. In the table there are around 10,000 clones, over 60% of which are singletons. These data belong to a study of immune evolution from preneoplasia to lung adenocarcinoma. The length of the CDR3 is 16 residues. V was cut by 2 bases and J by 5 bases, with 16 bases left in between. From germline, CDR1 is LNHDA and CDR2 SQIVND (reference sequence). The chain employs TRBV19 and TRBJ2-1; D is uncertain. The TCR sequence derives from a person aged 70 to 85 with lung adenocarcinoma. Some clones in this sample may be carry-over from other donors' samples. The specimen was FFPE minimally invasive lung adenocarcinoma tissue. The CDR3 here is CASSINRVQLHNEQFF. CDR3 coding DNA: TGTGCCAGTAGTATAAACCGGGTACAGCTCCACAATGAGCAGTTCTTC.